This T cell receptor beta chain was identified during a study of T cell responses to AZD1222 COVID-19 vaccine (dated by TCRdb to the early 2020s). With respect to the entire study: A total of 233 trial participants underwent TCR sequencing, of whom some 200 had received two doses of AZD1222 and some 25 had received two doses of the MenACWY control vaccine. Trial participants were enrolled by age into subgroups of 18-55, 56-69 and 70-plus years, and around 150, 28 and 57 TCR-sequenced participants, respectively, were included in these subgroups. The research as a whole found: In the small 56-69-year group, the increase in depth fell short of significance, most likely because of low power. Because no day 14 peak-response samples were available, repertoires were characterized only after the peak T cell response. After two AZD1222 doses, spike-specific TCR breadth and depth were significantly higher than at day 0 and than in MenACWY recipients. Participants were mostly white British and included more females than males, and it was suggested by the authors that clonal diversity may have been underestimated. Nearly half of unique spike-specific TCRs reportedly recognized epitopes outside regions mutated in the B.1.351 and B.1.1.7 variants. The whole spike protein was spanned by vaccine-associated CD4 TCRs, and dominant responses were seen in regions 160-218 and 743-854. Conclusions about previously exposed vaccinees were limited because only five to seven AZD1222 recipients were SARS-CoV-2 seropositive at baseline.

Reading the germline V gene gives CDR1 MRHNA and CDR2 SNTAGT. V lost 8 bases and J lost 2 bases, and the count of bases not matched to a germline gene is 5. From its cysteine to its phenylalanine, the CDR3 spans 16 amino acids. The kept DNA is CDR3 alone, 48 bases in frame from the first base. Details on this clone: Its antigen remains unidentified. Base-call qualities are not available, and no considerably larger clone is one nucleotide away.

The time point tag for this specimen amounts to: about 28 days (+/-7) after the second vaccine dose. AZD1222 recipients with second doses at about 4 weeks or about 12 weeks were pooled, because spike-specific TCR depth and breadth did not differ between schedules. Vaccinee samples came from UK trials COV001 and COV002, including a single-blind randomized controlled phase 2/3 trial of AZD1222 (ChAdOx1 nCoV-19) in healthy adults. For TCRbeta chain sequencing, PBMC samples from trial participants were taken at day 0 and at day 28 after the second dose. The CDR3 regions of human TCRbeta chains were analyzed by immunosequencing. The paper's processing steps were these. Repertoire TCRs were checked for matches against a reference library of SARS-CoV-2-specific TCRs that had been generated using the MIRA antigen-specificity platform. Breadth meant the fraction of unique TCRs that were SARS-CoV-2-associated, whereas depth meant the fraction of total T cells that were SARS-CoV-2-associated. Using the MIRA data, each spike-specific TCR was mapped to the spike region that the TCR reacts to and placed in a CD4 or CD8 class. Log10-transformed breadth and depth values were compared by one-way ANOVA with Sidak's multiple comparisons tests. Entries here come from immuneACCESS through TCRdb and include only in-frame sequences with V and J called. Some clones fail to appear in such tables; in the studies checked, an unresolved V gene covers under half of the shortfall, and the cause of the remainder is unknown. That table furnishes V, J and clone size, whereas the DNA furnished D and trimming. Recorded for this sample are about 100,000 clones; over 80% of them occurred a single time. The top ten clonotypes cover 6.2% of the sample.

This TCR derives from an adult who received the AZD1222 COVID-19 vaccine. The sequences come from peripheral blood, collected 28 days after the second AZD1222 dose. The V gene is TRBV6-4 and the J gene is TRBJ2-3, with TRBD2 matching 15 junction bases. The encoded CDR3 is CASLWTSGRATDTQYF. The sequenced DNA: TGTGCCAGCTTGTGGACTAGCGGGAGGGCCACAGATACGCAGTATTTT.